Described below is a single T cell receptor beta chain sequence and its context. Method: immunoSEQ multiplex PCR; TCRdb's copy keeps in-frame clones and lacks some. The sample carries 250,000 or so clones, 84% recorded once. This sample is part of a study of blood T cell repertoires in COVID-19. Study overall: There were acute and convalescent COVID-19 samples, and they came from the United States, Italy and Spain.

V gave up 1 base and J gave up 2 bases, with 15 bases separating them. The CDR3 consists of 16 residues. Germline V lookup: CDR1 MGHDK, CDR2 SYGVNS. V gene TRBV25-1 combines with J gene TRBJ2-7; possible D gene TRBD2, 6 bases. Sequencing was performed on peripheral blood. This clonotype originated in a man aged 50 to 60 with acute or convalescent COVID-19. The CDR3 is CASSESAREEPYEQYF. CDR3 sequence (DNA): TGTGCCAGCAGTGAATCGGCCAGGGAGGAACCCTACGAGCAGTACTTC.